This T cell receptor beta chain was recovered during a study of cytomegalovirus exposure and HLA in healthy donors. CDR1 and CDR2 (germline): MNHEY, SMNVEV (reference sequence). The CDR3 spans 13 residues. V was pared by 7 bases and J by 4 bases, with 11 bases between. Libraries were prepared by immunoSEQ multiplex PCR; TCRdb keeps only in-frame clonotypes and omits some of them. The sample lists 110,000 or so clones, approximately 90% occurring once. The sequenced material came from PBMCs. The chain employs TRBV27 and TRBJ2-1; D is undetermined. This TCR was recovered from a woman aged 18 to 35 in good health and CMV-seropositive. Here the CDR3 DNA reads TGTGCCAGCAAAACTCTGGAGTACAATGAGCAGTTCTTC. Encoded protein: CASKTLEYNEQFF.